Presented here are 13 T cell receptor beta chains from one specimen sequenced in a study of CXCR3-negative and CXCR3-positive naive CD8 T cells. With UMI labels, 5' RACE was used to prepare the TRB cDNA libraries. For each CDR3 protein, TCRdb gives one entry from its re-call of the 5' RACE reads, without DNA. Across about 130,000 distinct CDR3 sequences, the top ten clones capture roughly 0.29% of the sample. Sequenced: naive CXCR3- CD8+ T cells from blood. As for subset: CD45RO-CCR7+CD27+CD95- naive CD8+ T cells lacking CXCR3 (TNR3-). The receptors here all came from a human donor in good health. Some clones in this sample may be carry-over from other donors' samples.

The chain uses TRBV28 and TRBJ2-2. Germline CDR1 reads MDHEN; CDR2 reads SYDVKM. This CDR3 comprises 13 residues. The CDR3 reads CASSLAVSGELFF.

The genes are TRBV19 and TRBJ1-5; TCRdb indicates TRBD1, and absent DNA this call remains unverified. The CDR3 is made up of 14 amino acids. Germline CDR1 is LNHDA and CDR2 is SQIVND (reference sequence). CDR3 amino acids: CASSIPPGWKPQHF.

CDR3 loop: CASRPSGQETQYF. The chain couples TRBV19 to TRBJ2-5; TCRdb selects TRBD2, and the lack of DNA leaves this call unchecked. CDR1 and CDR2 (germline): LNHDA, SQIVND (reference sequence). CDR3 length: 13 amino acids.

This chain uses TRBV20-1 with TRBJ2-1; the TCRdb call, TRBD2, lacks DNA for checking. The CDR3 totals 14 residues. Germline V gene data show CDR1 as DFQATT and CDR2 as SNEGSKA (reference sequence). The CDR3 loop is CSARALAGYNEQFF.

The chain joins TRBV29-1 to TRBJ2-7. The CDR3 is 14 amino acids. Germline CDR1 reads SQVTM; CDR2 reads ANQGSEA. CDR3 loop: CSVESEASSYEQYF.

The chain has TRBV20-1 and TRBJ2-1; checking the TCRdb D call of TRBD2 is not possible without DNA. CDR3 length: 14 amino acids. In germline, CDR1 is DFQATT, CDR2 SNEGSKA (reference sequence). This chain's CDR3 is CSSARDYRYNEQFF.

The V gene is TRBV24-1, the J gene TRBJ2-5; the D call from TCRdb, TRBD1, cannot be confirmed without DNA. The CDR3 is 13 amino acids. In germline, CDR1 is KGHDR, CDR2 SFDVKD. This chain's CDR3 is CATSGQVQETQYF.

The chain carries TRBV7-9 and TRBJ2-1; TCRdb outputs TRBD2, but without DNA this stays unchecked. Germline CDR1 SEHNR, CDR2 FQNEAQ (reference sequence). The CDR3 is 15 residues long. The CDR3 loop is CASSSLAGAHNEQFF.

The gene calls are TRBV12-3 or TRBV12-4 and TRBJ2-1; no DNA is available, so the TRBD1 call from TCRdb remains unchecked. The CDR3 has 16 amino acids. Here the CDR3 reads CASSFSLDMDYNEQFF.

The chain combines TRBV11-3 with TRBJ1-1. Germline values: CDR1 SGHNT, CDR2 YENEEA. The CDR3 runs to 15 residues. The CDR3 protein is CASSLDRYGLNEAFF. Combining the CDR3 with reference TRBV11-3 and TRBJ1-1 gives the whole variable domain EAGVVQSPRYKIIEKKQPVAFWCNPISGHNTLYWYLQNLGQGPELLIRYENEEAVDDSQLPKDRFSAERLKGVDSTLKIQPAELGDSAVYLCASSLDRYGLNEAFFGQGTRLTVV.

V gene TRBV7-2 combines with J gene TRBJ2-1. The germline gives CDR1 SGHTA, CDR2 FQGNSA. This CDR3 spans 17 amino acids. CDR3 loop: CASSLPTITPSYNEQFF.

The rearrangement links TRBV7-9 to TRBJ2-1; TCRdb names TRBD2, which stays unverified in the absence of DNA. The V gene's germline CDR1 is SEHNR and CDR2 FQNEAQ (reference sequence). The CDR3 is 16 residues long. This chain's CDR3 is CASSHPTSGVSQEQFF.

This rearrangement joins TRBV7-3 to TRBJ2-7; TCRdb reports TRBD1, a call that lacks DNA to check it against. Germline-derived CDR1 and CDR2 are SGHTA and FQGTGA. The CDR3 extends over 13 amino acids. Here the CDR3 reads CASSATGDSEQYF.